One and the same sample provided the 27 T cell receptor beta chains below, sequenced in a study of CD8 T cells in ankylosing spondylitis. In TCRdb, the 5' RACE reads were re-called with MiXCR into one record per CDR3 protein. The sample carries some 200,000 distinct CDR3 sequences, 15% to 20% recorded once. The sequenced sample was blood, either unsorted or a sorted T cell fraction (not recorded which). The receptors were sampled from a male donor aged 10-35 years with ankylosing spondylitis or in good health (not recorded which).

This clonotype has just a few counts. V gene TRBV7-6 combines with J gene TRBJ1-2, with D unclear. CDR3 length equals 14 residues. Germline CDR1 reads SGHVS; CDR2 reads FNYEAQ. With 5 bases removed from V and 0 bases from J, the gap between germline ends came to 10 bases. In DNA, the CDR3 is TGTGCCAGCAGCACGGGCCAACCTAACTATGGCTACACCTTC. Translated, it gives CASSTGQPNYGYTF.

This clonotype has just a few counts. The chain employs TRBV29-1 and TRBJ2-3; 7 bases are shared with TRBD2. Germline V gene sequence: CDR1 SQVTM, CDR2 ANQGSEA. Germline trimming cut 4 bases from V and 3 bases from J; bases unmatched to any gene: 4. The CDR3 has 13 amino acids. The CDR3 nucleotides read TGCAGCGTTGGAGAAGCGGGAACAGATACGCAGTATTTT. This translates into CSVGEAGTDTQYF.

This clonotype was recorded at least ten times. The V and J genes are TRBV24-1 and TRBJ2-1; 11 nucleotides align to TRBD2. The CDR3 consists of 14 residues. CDR1 and CDR2 from the germline V gene are KGHDR and SFDVKD. Trimming at V came to 7 bases and at J to 6 bases, leaving 4 bases not matched to a gene. In DNA, the CDR3 is TGTGCCACCAGCGTAGCGGGAGGGATCAATGAGCAGTTCTTC. Encoded protein: CATSVAGGINEQFF.

This clonotype was counted ten times or more. V and J are TRBV20-1 and TRBJ2-3; no firm D call. This CDR3 has 14 residues. Germline V CDR1 and CDR2: DFQATT, SNEGSKA (reference sequence). The V end lost 6 bases, the J end lost 0 bases, and 13 bases lay between the germline ends. In DNA form, the CDR3 reads TGCAGTGCCCGACTGGCGCCTAGCACAGATACGCAGTATTTT. Translation: CSARLAPSTDTQYF.

This clonotype was picked up many times. J is TRBJ2-7 and V is TRBV29-1; TRBD2 matches at 7 bases. The CDR3 is 13 residues long. After removal of 5 bases from V and 3 bases from J, the junction contained 7 bases not matched to a gene. Per the germline V gene, CDR1 is SQVTM and CDR2 is ANQGSEA. CDR3 loop: CSVSSASGYEQYF. The CDR3 region has the DNA TGCAGCGTTTCATCGGCTAGCGGCTACGAGCAGTACTTC.

This chain uses TRBV5-1 with TRBJ2-3; D might be TRBD2 (6 bases). CDR1 and CDR2 from the germline V gene are SGHRS and YFSETQ. The germline V and J ends were trimmed by 1 base and 2 bases, with 11 bases remaining between them. This CDR3 comprises 15 residues. CDR3 sequence: CASSLSGDFTDTQYF. CDR3 nucleotides: TGCGCCAGCAGCTTGTCGGGGGATTTCACAGATACGCAGTATTTT. Full variable domain (outside the CDR3, taken from reference TRBV5-1 and TRBJ2-3): KAGVTQTPRYLIKTRGQQVTLSCSPISGHRSVSWYQQTPGQGLQFLFEYFSETQRNKGNFPGRFSGRQFSNSRSEMNVSTLELGDSALYLCASSLSGDFTDTQYFGPGTRLTVL.

In its sample, this clonotype was seen many times. V usage is TRBV20-1 and J usage is TRBJ2-3; tentative D call: TRBD2 (5 bases). V lost 8 bases to trimming and J lost 6 bases, with 9 bases between them. Germline CDR1 is DFQATT and CDR2 is SNEGSKA (reference sequence). This CDR3 has 10 residues. CDR3 amino acids: CSLQRDTQYF. The CDR3 region has the DNA TGCAGTCTGCAGCGGGATACGCAGTATTTT.

The sample holds many counts of this clonotype. The chain joins TRBV12-3 or TRBV12-4 to TRBJ1-6; weak D call: TRBD1 (5 bases). Trimming took 6 bases from V and 12 from J, leaving 15 bases between them. The CDR3 covers 13 residues. The CDR3 coding sequence is TGTGCCAGCAGAGTACCCGGGCAGGGACCCCTCCACTTT. This codes for CASRVPGQGPLHF.

Many counts were recorded for this clonotype. The chain is built from TRBV19 and TRBJ2-1, with TRBD2 matching over 11 bases. The length of the CDR3 is 18 residues. Germline CDR1 reads LNHDA; CDR2 reads SQIVND (reference sequence). V dropped 0 bases and J dropped 2; count of bases not matched to a gene: 6. The CDR3 is CASSIEITLAGAYNEQFF. In DNA, the CDR3 is TGTGCCAGTAGTATAGAAATCACACTAGCGGGAGCCTACAATGAGCAGTTCTTC.

This clonotype was recorded at least ten times. The V call is TRBV3-1, the J call TRBJ1-4; D gene ambiguous. CDR3 length: 13 amino acids. Trimming took off 1 base at V and 8 bases at J, with 8 bases between the two ends. The germline gives CDR1 LGHDT, CDR2 YNNKEL (reference sequence). DNA of the CDR3: TGTGCCAGCAGCCAAGTTGAAGGAGAAAAACTGTTTTTT. Residues: CASSQVEGEKLFF.

The V and J genes are TRBV6-4 and TRBJ1-3; 9 bases fit TRBD1. This CDR3 region has 15 residues. Germline-derived CDR1 and CDR2 are MRHNA and SNTAGT. The V and J ends lost 6 bases and 1 base, in that order; junction bases with no gene match: 4. The CDR3 protein is CASRRDRASGNTIYF. The CDR3 nucleotides are TGTGCCAGCAGACGGGACAGGGCTTCTGGAAACACCATATATTTT.

Many counts were recorded for this clonotype. The chain has TRBV7-9 and TRBJ2-5; D not resolved. The CDR3 runs 13 residues. V gave up 5 bases and J gave up 1 base, with 8 bases separating them. Germline lookup yields CDR1 SEHNR and CDR2 FQNEAQ (reference sequence). The CDR3 sequence is CASSARSQETQYF. The CDR3 nucleotides are TGTGCCAGCAGCGCTAGGAGCCAAGAGACCCAGTACTTC.

This clonotype was recorded only once. The V call is TRBV30, the J call TRBJ1-2; 10 bases align to TRBD1. In germline, CDR1 is GTSNPN, CDR2 SVGIG (reference sequence). This CDR3 spans 14 amino acids. The ends lost 4 bases at V and 8 bases at J; junction bases unmatched: 10. CDR3 region: CAWTGKGQGRGYTF. In DNA, the CDR3 is TGTGCCTGGACAGGAAAGGGACAGGGGCGAGGCTACACCTTC.

In its sample, this clonotype was seen many times. The V and J genes are TRBV20-1 and TRBJ1-4; 8 bases map to TRBD1. V shed 0 bases and J 0 bases; nucleotides not matched to a gene: 12. CDR3 length: 19 amino acids. CDR1 and CDR2 (germline): DFQATT, SNEGSKA (reference sequence). For the CDR3, the DNA is TGCAGTGCTAGAGATCCTTCGGGACAGGCTATCGCAACTAATGAAAAACTGTTTTTT. As protein: CSARDPSGQAIATNEKLFF.

This clonotype was counted ten times or more. This chain connects TRBV12-3 or TRBV12-4 to TRBJ2-2; unclear D gene. The CDR3 has 15 residues. V lost 1 base to trimming and J lost 4 bases, with 10 bases between them. The CDR3 region is CASSLVVGFTGELFF. CDR3 DNA: TGTGCCAGCAGTTTAGTGGTGGGGTTCACCGGGGAGCTGTTTTTT.

Many counts were recorded for this clonotype. The chain uses TRBV7-2 and TRBJ2-7; 8 bases are shared with TRBD2. Germline CDR1 SGHTA, CDR2 FQGNSA. Unmatched junction bases numbered 5, after V lost 5 bases and J lost 2 bases. CDR3 size: 14 residues. CDR3 nucleotide sequence: TGTGCCAGCAGCCCTCCGGGACTAGCCTACGAGCAGTACTTC. Translated, it gives CASSPPGLAYEQYF. The complete variable domain, with remaining parts taken from reference TRBV7-2 and TRBJ2-7, reads GAGVSQSPSNKVTEKGKDVELRCDPISGHTALYWYRQSLGQGLEFLIYFQGNSAPDKSGLPSDRFSAERTGGSVSTLTIQRTQQEDSAVYLCASSPPGLAYEQYFGPGTRLTVT.

This clonotype occurred many times. The chain uses TRBV11-2 and TRBJ1-2, with a weak D call TRBD1 (6 bases). V lost 4 bases, J lost 0 bases, and 9 bases lay in between. The CDR3 is made up of 14 amino acids. From germline, CDR1 is SGHAT and CDR2 FQNNGV. The CDR3 bases are TGTGCCAGCAGCTCGACAGGTACTAACTATGGCTACACCTTC. Translation: CASSSTGTNYGYTF.

This clonotype showed up many times. The CDR3 nucleotides are TGTGCCAGCAGCTTAAGGGGGTATACGCAGTATTTT. It translates to CASSLRGYTQYF. The chain is built from TRBV7-2 and TRBJ2-3, with D perhaps TRBD1 (6 bases). The CDR3 sequence is 12 residues long. The germline V gene encodes CDR1 SGHTA and CDR2 FQGNSA. V lost 2 bases and J 7 bases, leaving 7 bases between the germline ends.

There are many counts of this clonotype. The chain carries TRBV6-2 or TRBV6-3 and TRBJ2-2, with TRBD2 identical over 12 bases. The V segment lost 7 bases and the J segment 2 bases; nucleotides outside the gene matches: 11. Germline assignment: CDR1 MNHEY and CDR2 SVGEGT. This CDR3 region has 18 residues. The CDR3 is CASKVPTSGRRNTGELFF. The CDR3 DNA is TGTGCCAGCAAGGTTCCGACTAGCGGGAGACGTAACACCGGGGAGCTGTTTTTT.

The table lists this clonotype with many counts. The CDR3 spells CASSFLQGAGELFF. The CDR3 DNA reads as TGTGCCAGCAGTTTCTTACAGGGCGCCGGGGAGCTGTTTTTT. This chain uses TRBV28 with TRBJ2-2; tentative D call: TRBD1 (6 bases). Trimming cost V 3 bases and J 6 bases, with 11 bases left between them. Per the germline V gene, CDR1 is MDHEN and CDR2 is SYDVKM. This CDR3 comprises 14 residues.

Details on this clonotype: Lacking the conserved final phenylalanine or tryptophan, this CDR3 likely reflects a read error. This chain connects TRBV18 to TRBJ1-1, with 7 bases matching TRBD1. This CDR3 is built from 16 residues. V gave up 2 bases and J gave up 0 bases; unmatched junction bases: 6. Germline CDR1 reads KGHSH; CDR2 reads LQKENI. DNA of the CDR3: TGTGCCAGCTCACCATTGGCGGGACAGCTGAACACTGAAGCTTTCCTT. Its protein is CASSPLAGQLNTEAFL.

The chain couples TRBV29-1 to TRBJ2-1; weak D call: TRBD1 (6 bases). Germline-derived CDR1 and CDR2 are SQVTM and ANQGSEA. This CDR3 comprises 15 residues. The V gene lost 3 bases and the J gene lost 0 bases, with 12 bases spanning the gap. The CDR3 loop is CSVEGADDSYNEQFF. The DNA of the CDR3 is TGCAGCGTTGAGGGGGCGGACGACTCCTACAATGAGCAGTTCTTC.

This clonotype occurred many times. V and J are TRBV5-1 and TRBJ2-7, with TRBD2 matching over 8 bases. V gave up 4 bases and J gave up 2 bases; unmatched junction bases: 8. The CDR3 extends over 15 amino acids. The germline V gene has CDR1 SGHRS and CDR2 YFSETQ. The DNA of the CDR3 is TGCGCCAGCAGCAAAGCGGGAGTGATACCCTACGAGCAGTACTTC. It specifies CASSKAGVIPYEQYF.

The rearrangement links TRBV18 to TRBJ1-4; no clear D gene. The CDR3 sequence is 14 residues long. Germline V gene data show CDR1 as KGHSH and CDR2 as LQKENI. The V end lost 2 bases, the J end lost 6 bases, and 10 bases lay between the germline ends. CDR3 DNA sequence: TGTGCCAGCTCACCAGGTTGGGTTGATGAAAAACTGTTTTTT. It encodes CASSPGWVDEKLFF.

There are a few counts of this clonotype. The genes are TRBV5-5 and TRBJ2-4; the match to TRBD2 covers 9 bases. The trim removed 5 bases at V and 2 bases at J, leaving 17 bases unmatched. CDR1 and CDR2 from the germline V gene are SGHKS and YYEKEE (reference sequence). CDR3 length: 19 amino acids. Here the CDR3 DNA reads TGTGCCAGCAGTCATCACAGCAACTTAAGCGGGAGGTCCAAAAACATTCAGTACTTC. This codes for CASSHHSNLSGRSKNIQYF.

The chain has TRBV11-2 and TRBJ2-5; D not certain. The CDR3 spans 19 residues. The germline gives CDR1 SGHAT, CDR2 FQNNGV. Trimming shortened V by 4 bases and J by 1 base, and 25 bases separated the two germline ends. In nucleotides, the CDR3 is TGTGCCAGCAGCTCGCAAGTCGACTCCAAGACCCTTCGCCAAGAGACCCAGTACTTC. It encodes CASSSQVDSKTLRQETQYF. Combining the CDR3 with reference TRBV11-2 and TRBJ2-5 gives the whole variable domain EAGVAQSPRYKIIEKRQSVAFWCNPISGHATLYWYQQILGQGPKLLIQFQNNGVVDDSQLPKDRFSAERLKGVDSTLKIQPAKLEDSAVYLCASSSQVDSKTLRQETQYFGPGTRLLVL.

The chain uses TRBV28 and TRBJ1-4; D might be TRBD1 (5 bases). This CDR3 region has 13 residues. The germline gives CDR1 MDHEN, CDR2 SYDVKM. V was trimmed by 7 bases and J by 8 bases, leaving 14 bases between them. CDR3 coding DNA: TGTGCCAGCAAAGGGGAGCTCCCCGAAAAACTGTTTTTT. Protein product: CASKGELPEKLFF.